The 27 T cell receptor beta chains given below trace back to one sample, sequenced in a study of beta chain features in type 1 diabetes. Points from the study as a whole: A moderate, significant TCRB CDR3 shortening appeared in type 1 diabetes across four CD4+ subsets.

cDNA synthesis used the whole RNA isolate, giving expressed TCRB sequences. Sequenced by immunoSEQ multiplex PCR; TCRdb stores in-frame clones only, minus some. The sample holds about 150,000 clones, about 7.9% seen once. Their antigens are not known. Material for sequencing was central memory CD4+ T cells from blood. These TCRs come from a man aged 18-30 years with type 1 diabetes.

V and J are TRBV5-1 and TRBJ2-3; a possible D gene is TRBD1 (6 bases). CDR1 and CDR2 (germline): SGHRS, YFSETQ. V was cut by 3 bases and J by 4 bases, with 15 bases left in between. The CDR3 runs 15 residues. The DNA for the CDR3 is TGCGCCAGCAGCTCGACAGGCGGCCATTCAGATACGCAGTATTTT. Its translation: CASSSTGGHSDTQYF.

This clone turned up a few times. The chain is built from TRBV29-1 and TRBJ2-5, with TRBD2 as a possible D gene (6 bases). The V end lost 3 bases, the J end lost 2 bases, and 13 bases lay between the germline ends. The CDR3 totals 14 residues. Germline V CDR1 and CDR2: SQVTM, ANQGSEA. CDR3 residues: CSVESQRAQETQYF. CDR3 nucleotide sequence: TGCAGCGTTGAGTCCCAGCGGGCACAAGAGACCCAGTACTTC.

The rearrangement joins TRBV28 to TRBJ2-7; D might be TRBD2 (5 bases). This CDR3 is built from 15 residues. V was cut by 3 bases and J by 2 bases, with 14 bases left in between. Per germline, CDR1 MDHEN and CDR2 SYDVKM. In DNA form, the CDR3 reads TGTGCCAGCAGTTTCGGGGATTCACGGGCCTACGAGCAGTACTTC. Translating gives CASSFGDSRAYEQYF.

This clone appeared a few times. The CDR3 DNA sequence: TGCGCCAGCAGCTTGACCCGGACAGGGGGCGATTCACCCCTCCACTTT. Translated: CASSLTRTGGDSPLHF. The chain recombines TRBV5-1 with TRBJ1-6; 11 bases map to TRBD1. After removal of 1 base from V and 8 bases from J, the junction contained 5 bases not matched to a gene. Germline CDR1 and CDR2: SGHRS and YFSETQ. CDR3 size: 16 residues.

This clone was observed many times. The chain carries TRBV18 and TRBJ2-5, with D perhaps matching TRBD2 (6 bases). Germline CDR1 reads KGHSH; CDR2 reads LQKENI. V was shortened by 5 bases and J by 5 bases, with 18 bases between the two germline ends. The CDR3 length is 15 residues. The DNA for the CDR3 is TGTGCCAGCTCAGGCCGGGACCCCGGAGGGGAGACCCAGTACTTC. Translating it yields CASSGRDPGGETQYF. Looking up the rest from reference TRBV18 and TRBJ2-5 gives the full variable domain: NAGVMQNPRHLVRRRGQEARLRCSPMKGHSHVYWYRQLPEEGLKFMVYLQKENIIDESGMPKERFSAEFPKEGPSILRIQQVVRGDSAAYFCASSGRDPGGETQYFGPGTRLLVL.

This rearrangement joins TRBV23-1 to TRBJ2-1; TRBD1 matches at 9 bases. TRBV23-1 is recorded as an ORF, its role being uncertain. The CDR3 runs 15 residues. Trimming removed 0 bases from V and 6 bases from J; junction bases left unmatched: 3. CDR3 amino acids: CASSQSDRGCNEQFF. The CDR3 DNA sequence: TGCGCCAGCAGTCAATCGGACAGGGGCTGCAATGAGCAGTTCTTC.

This chain uses TRBV7-2 with TRBJ2-1, with 8 bases matching TRBD2. This CDR3 spans 14 amino acids. Germline V gene lookup returns CDR1 SGHTA and CDR2 FQGNSA. The V and J ends lost 7 bases and 8 bases, in that order; junction bases with no gene match: 10. In nucleotides, the CDR3 is TGTGCCAGCACCCTCCCGGGGGGGGCCCATGAGCAGTTCTTC. The encoded protein is CASTLPGGAHEQFF.

The chain combines TRBV20-1 with TRBJ1-2; D gene ambiguous. Per germline, CDR1 DFQATT and CDR2 SNEGSKA (reference sequence). This CDR3 spans 10 amino acids. V gave up 1 base and J gave up 7 bases, with 4 bases separating them. CDR3 bases: TGCAGTGCTAGAGCCATTGGCTACACCTTC. This codes for CSARAIGYTF.

The V gene is TRBV5-1, the J gene TRBJ1-2, with 9 positions matching TRBD1. Germline CDR1 and CDR2: SGHRS and YFSETQ. V dropped 0 bases and J dropped 7; count of bases not matched to a gene: 4. CDR3 length: 14 amino acids. DNA of the CDR3: TGCGCCAGCAGCTTGGATGGGACAGGGATTGGCTACACCTTC. Translation: CASSLDGTGIGYTF.

This chain links TRBV28 with TRBJ2-4, with TRBD1 matching 8 bases. The CDR3 length is 17 residues. Unmatched junction bases numbered 16, after V lost 4 bases and J lost 8 bases. Germline loops: CDR1 MDHEN, CDR2 SYDVKM. CDR3 sequence (DNA): TGTGCCAGCAGTTCCCATTTCGGGGACAGGAAGGGGGACATTCAGTACTTC. It is translated as CASSSHFGDRKGDIQYF.

The sample holds a few counts of this clone. The gene calls are TRBV2 and TRBJ1-5; D unresolved. Germline CDR1 and CDR2: SNHLY and FYNNEI. Trimming removed 6 bases at V and 7 bases at J, with 16 bases between. This CDR3 region has 14 residues. This chain's CDR3 is CASSGRGIRQPQHF. The CDR3 DNA reads as TGTGCCAGCAGCGGACGGGGTATTAGGCAGCCCCAGCATTTT.

In regard to this clone: At the DNA level, this CDR3 is encoded by other sequences in the same sample as well. The J gene is TRBJ1-5, the V gene TRBV7-2, with D possibly being TRBD1 (5 bases). V was trimmed by 4 bases and J by 0 bases, leaving 10 bases between them. From germline, CDR1 is SGHTA and CDR2 FQGNSA. CDR3 length equals 15 residues. The CDR3 spells CASSSQGNSNQPQHF. The CDR3 nucleotides are TGTGCCAGCAGCTCTCAGGGAAATAGCAATCAGCCCCAGCATTTT.

This clone was picked up many times. The chain carries TRBV15 and TRBJ1-2; TRBD1 matches at 7 bases. This CDR3 spans 14 amino acids. The J segment lost 5 bases and the V segment lost 8 bases, leaving 11 bases of the junction unmatched. Looked up from germline, CDR1 is LNHNV and CDR2 is YYDKDF (reference sequence). Here the CDR3 reads CATGRQGPQYGYTF. Written as DNA, the CDR3 is TGTGCCACCGGAAGACAGGGCCCCCAGTATGGCTACACCTTC.

The chain is built from TRBV5-5 and TRBJ2-3, with D possibly matching TRBD2 (5 bases). Germline values: CDR1 SGHKS, CDR2 YYEKEE (reference sequence). The CDR3 has 13 residues. Trimming left V 4 bases short and J 4 bases short, with 10 bases between. The CDR3 sequence: CASSVRVPDTQYF. CDR3 in DNA: TGTGCCAGCAGCGTGAGGGTCCCAGATACGCAGTATTTT.

V usage is TRBV7-6 and J usage is TRBJ2-2, with D maybe TRBD1 (5 bases). The CDR3 is 15 amino acids. Germline V gene data show CDR1 as SGHVS and CDR2 as FNYEAQ. The V and J ends lost 5 bases and 1 base respectively, with 11 bases between them. The CDR3 spells CASSRDSLNTGELFF. As DNA, the CDR3 is TGTGCCAGCAGCCGCGACAGTCTGAACACCGGGGAGCTGTTTTTT. Using reference TRBV7-6 and TRBJ2-2 for the parts outside the CDR3, the full variable domain is GAGVSQSPRYKVTKRGQDVALRCDPISGHVSLYWYRQALGQGPEFLTYFNYEAQQDKSGLPNDRFSAERPEGSISTLTIQRTEQRDSAMYRCASSRDSLNTGELFFGEGSRLTVL.

The J gene is TRBJ1-6, the V gene TRBV27; D is ambiguous. The CDR3 is made up of 17 amino acids. V lost 7 bases, J lost 0 bases, and 16 bases lay in between. Germline V lookup: CDR1 MNHEY, CDR2 SMNVEV (reference sequence). The CDR3 region is CASTPVADSSYNSPLHF. The CDR3 DNA follows: TGTGCCAGCACCCCCGTTGCGGATAGCTCCTATAATTCACCCCTCCACTTT.

This rearrangement joins TRBV11-2 to TRBJ1-2; D unclear. CDR3 length: 15 amino acids. Germline lookup yields CDR1 SGHAT and CDR2 FQNNGV. The ends were cut back, 0 bases at V and 4 bases at J, with 12 bases in the middle. CDR3 coding DNA: TGTGCCAGCAGCTTAGATCTAATTGGGCGCTATGGCTACACCTTC. It specifies CASSLDLIGRYGYTF. The entire variable domain, with the rest obtained from reference TRBV11-2 and TRBJ1-2, is as follows: EAGVAQSPRYKIIEKRQSVAFWCNPISGHATLYWYQQILGQGPKLLIQFQNNGVVDDSQLPKDRFSAERLKGVDSTLKIQPAKLEDSAVYLCASSLDLIGRYGYTFGSGTRLTVV.

This clone was seen more than once but under ten times. This chain joins TRBV5-6 and TRBJ1-1; no firm D call. The CDR3 covers 14 residues. Trimming stripped 1 base from V and 0 bases from J, with 7 bases between. Germline V gene data show CDR1 as SGHDT and CDR2 as YYEEEE. CDR3 region: CASSLKYMNTEAFF. For the CDR3, the DNA is TGTGCCAGCAGCTTGAAGTACATGAACACTGAAGCTTTCTTT.

A few counts support this clone. J is TRBJ2-5 and V is TRBV2; the D is unclear. Germline CDR1 and CDR2: SNHLY and FYNNEI. Trimming left V 5 bases short and J 4 bases short, with 20 bases between. This CDR3 contains 16 residues. CDR3 amino acids: CASSPVDGRVSETQYF. As DNA, the CDR3 is TGTGCCAGCAGTCCCGTCGATGGCCGGGTATCAGAGACCCAGTACTTC.

This clone was found a few times. V and J are TRBV6-5 and TRBJ1-1, with 7 bases that match TRBD1. This CDR3 spans 12 amino acids. Germline V gives CDR1 MNHEY, CDR2 SVGAGI. Germline trimming cut 5 bases from V and 8 bases from J; bases unmatched to any gene: 5. Here the CDR3 DNA reads TGTGCCAGCAGTCGTCCGACAGGGGAAGCTTTCTTT. Translating it yields CASSRPTGEAFF.

This rearrangement joins TRBV6-5 to TRBJ2-7; weak D call: TRBD1 (5 bases). Trimming took 11 bases from V and 3 from J, leaving 11 bases between them. Germline V gene lookup returns CDR1 MNHEY and CDR2 SVGAGI. This CDR3 is built from 11 residues. The CDR3 loop reads CAAGRDYEQYF. In nucleotides, the CDR3 is TGTGCCGCAGGCAGGGACTACGAGCAGTACTTC.

This clone was counted only a few times. The chain has TRBV14 and TRBJ2-4; 8 bases match TRBD2. This CDR3 is 15 amino acids long. Germline trimming cut 0 bases from V and 8 bases from J; bases unmatched to any gene: 6. The germline CDR1 and CDR2 sequences are SGHDN and FVKESK. This CDR3 reads CASSQDHGLAYIQYF. The CDR3, as DNA: TGTGCCAGCAGCCAAGATCATGGACTAGCATACATTCAGTACTTC.

A few counts support this clone. The chain carries TRBV4-1 and TRBJ2-5; 11 nucleotides agree with TRBD2. J lost 3 bases, V lost 1 base, and 7 bases had no gene match. This CDR3 has 17 residues. Germline V lookup: CDR1 MGHRA, CDR2 YSYEKL. The DNA of the CDR3 is TGCGCCAGCAGCCAAGGGCCCTCACTAGCGGGGGAAGAGACCCAGTACTTC. Its protein product is CASSQGPSLAGEETQYF.

This clone was detected a few times. Additional DNA sequences in this sample encode the identical CDR3. The V call is TRBV7-2, the J call TRBJ2-3, with D possibly being TRBD2 (6 bases). Trimming left V 3 bases short and J 2 bases short, with 6 bases between. The CDR3 spans 13 residues. Germline values: CDR1 SGHTA, CDR2 FQGNSA. This CDR3 reads CASSLDYTDTQYF. The CDR3 DNA follows: TGTGCCAGCAGCTTGGACTACACAGATACGCAGTATTTT.

The chain employs TRBV28 and TRBJ1-2, with 7 bases aligning to TRBD1. This CDR3 has 13 amino acids. The V gene's germline CDR1 is MDHEN and CDR2 SYDVKM. After removal of 6 bases from V and 4 bases from J, the junction contained 5 bases not matched to a gene. CDR3 in DNA: TGTGCCAGCAGCCCGGACAGGTTCTATGGCTACACCTTC. Translating gives CASSPDRFYGYTF.

In this sample, this clone turned up a few times. This chain joins TRBV28 and TRBJ1-5; a possible D gene is TRBD1 (6 bases). The length of the CDR3 is 12 residues. The V and J ends lost 7 bases and 7 bases respectively, with 11 bases between them. Germline V gene sequence: CDR1 MDHEN, CDR2 SYDVKM. The CDR3 DNA reads TGTGCCAGCAATGGCAGGGGACAGCCCCAGCATTTT. Its translation: CASNGRGQPQHF.

The table lists this clone with a few counts. The V gene is TRBV7-2, the J gene TRBJ2-7; D not resolved. Germline V gene sequence: CDR1 SGHTA, CDR2 FQGNSA. This CDR3 has 14 residues. Deletions cut 5 bases from V and 2 bases from J, with 13 bases between. The CDR3 DNA reads TGTGCCAGCAGCCCCTTCCCCCTAACCTACGAGCAGTACTTC. Its translation is CASSPFPLTYEQYF.